This entry is about one T cell receptor beta chain. The target antigen is unknown. These data belong to a study of cytomegalovirus exposure and HLA in healthy donors. Study-wide results and caveats: In a later analysis, parvovirus B19, influenza, CMV and Epstein-Barr virus appeared linked to several top co-occurrence clusters. Rarity characterized most TCR sequences, yet some public TCRs appeared in many donors.

V was clipped by 3 bases and J by 0 bases, with 11 bases between them. Germline loops: CDR1 SGHRS, CDR2 YFSETQ. This CDR3 has 15 amino acids. The PCR was carried out with 60 Vbeta primers and 13 Jbeta primers. In the source study's methods: In a later analysis, of 80 million to 90 million unique beta chains, 9 million to 11 million appeared in at least two donors. TCRdb's table, derived via immunoSEQ multiplex PCR, lists solely in-frame clones and lacks some. V and J calls and clone size come straight from that table; D and trimming were deduced from the DNA. The table lists about 120,000 clones, about three fifths of them singletons.

J is TRBJ2-3 and V is TRBV5-1; a weak D match, TRBD1 (6 bases). The clonotype originates from a man aged 40-55 years in good health and CMV-seropositive. Sequencing input: PBMCs. In DNA form, the CDR3 reads TGCGCCAGCAGCTATGGACAGCCAAGCACAGATACGCAGTATTTT. This translates into CASSYGQPSTDTQYF.